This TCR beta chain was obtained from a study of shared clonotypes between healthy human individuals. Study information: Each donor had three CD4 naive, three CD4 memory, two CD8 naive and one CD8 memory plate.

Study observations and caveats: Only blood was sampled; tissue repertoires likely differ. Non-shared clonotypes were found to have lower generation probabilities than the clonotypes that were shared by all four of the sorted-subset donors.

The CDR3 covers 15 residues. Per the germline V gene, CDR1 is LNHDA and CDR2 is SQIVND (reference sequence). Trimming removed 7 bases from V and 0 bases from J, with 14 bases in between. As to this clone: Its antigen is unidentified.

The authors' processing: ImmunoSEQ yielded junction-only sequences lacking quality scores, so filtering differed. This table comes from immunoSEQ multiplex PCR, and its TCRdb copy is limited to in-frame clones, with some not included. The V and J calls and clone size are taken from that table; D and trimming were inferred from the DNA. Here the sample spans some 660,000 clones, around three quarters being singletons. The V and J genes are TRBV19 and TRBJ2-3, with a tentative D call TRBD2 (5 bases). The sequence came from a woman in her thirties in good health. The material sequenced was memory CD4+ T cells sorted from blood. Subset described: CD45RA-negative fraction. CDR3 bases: TGTGCCAGTAAGTTCATGAGCGGCAGCACAGATACGCAGTATTTT. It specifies CASKFMSGSTDTQYF.